This T cell receptor beta chain was identified during a study of response to subunit inactivated influenza vaccine. Study observations and caveats: Few additional T cells are recruited per seasonal influenza vaccination, authors suggested.

TCRdb fed the RT-PCR reads into MiXCR, producing one record per CDR3 protein. This sample yields 550,000 to 800,000 distinct CDR3 sequences, of which roughly 14% are seen a single time; 11% belongs to the top ten. This clonotype was recorded once. What it recognizes is unknown. CDR1 LGHDT and CDR2 YNNKEL come from the germline V gene (reference sequence). CDR3 length: 14 residues. The trim removed 7 bases at V and 6 bases at J, leaving 7 bases unmatched. This chain joins TRBV3-1 and TRBJ2-2, with TRBD1 matching over 8 bases. The receptor was derived from a man in his fifties or sixties who received an inactivated influenza vaccine. The sequencing used PBMCs from blood, collected roughly 13 days after vaccination. The CDR3 is CASTRTGRSGELFF. Written as DNA, the CDR3 is TGTGCCAGCACCCGGACAGGGAGATCCGGGGAGCTGTTTTTT.